This T cell receptor (beta chain) was recovered during a study of beta chain features in type 1 diabetes. This clone was found a few times. The antigen is not known. Study results and limitations: Moderately but significantly shorter TCRB CDR3s were found in Type 1 diabetes patients in all four CD4+ subsets.

Reverse transcription of all isolated RNA meant that expressed TCRB transcripts were sequenced. Profiled with immunoSEQ multiplex PCR; TCRdb holds only in-frame clones, not every one. There are more than 550,000 clones in the sample; over 12% occur only once, and approximately 0.042% lies in the top ten. Via CD45RO/CCR7/CD25/CD127/CD95/CD27, cells of the CD4+ naive, central memory, regulatory and stem cell-like memory subsets were sorted. V shed 6 bases and J shed 0 bases, with 14 bases lying between them. The CDR3 covers 15 residues. CDR1 is MNHEY and CDR2 is SMNVEV in the germline V gene (reference sequence).

The chain joins TRBV27 to TRBJ1-1; D is uncertain. The TCR was taken from a man aged 18 to 29 with type 1 diabetes. The specimen sequenced was naive CD4+ T cells from blood. In DNA, the CDR3 is TGTGCCAGCAGCCGACGGATAAGCATGAACACTGAAGCTTTCTTT. The encoded protein is CASSRRISMNTEAFF.